This record concerns one T cell receptor (beta chain) sequence. Ten immunoSEQ deep assay plates held the unsorted PBMC DNA. Profiling relied on immunoSEQ multiplex PCR, and the TCRdb table lists in-frame clones only, not all of them. This repertoire shows approximately 480,000 clones, over 75% found once; its top ten account for around 12%. The data were taken from a study of shared clonotypes between healthy human individuals. Study context: Aged 18 to 49, the donors were a couple of women and three men.

The CDR3 covers 17 residues. V lost 4 bases and J lost 4; bases outside the gene matches: 14. Germline loops: CDR1 LGHNA, CDR2 YNFKEQ. The sequence was obtained from a woman between 35 and 50 years old in good health. Some clones in this sample may be carry-over from other donors' samples. The chain links TRBV4-2 to TRBJ2-3; 7 nucleotides agree with TRBD2. Sequencing was done on a sample of PBMCs. The CDR3 sequence is CASSLYSLAEGSDTQYF. The CDR3 DNA is TGTGCCAGCAGCCTATACTCGCTAGCGGAAGGGTCAGATACGCAGTATTTT.